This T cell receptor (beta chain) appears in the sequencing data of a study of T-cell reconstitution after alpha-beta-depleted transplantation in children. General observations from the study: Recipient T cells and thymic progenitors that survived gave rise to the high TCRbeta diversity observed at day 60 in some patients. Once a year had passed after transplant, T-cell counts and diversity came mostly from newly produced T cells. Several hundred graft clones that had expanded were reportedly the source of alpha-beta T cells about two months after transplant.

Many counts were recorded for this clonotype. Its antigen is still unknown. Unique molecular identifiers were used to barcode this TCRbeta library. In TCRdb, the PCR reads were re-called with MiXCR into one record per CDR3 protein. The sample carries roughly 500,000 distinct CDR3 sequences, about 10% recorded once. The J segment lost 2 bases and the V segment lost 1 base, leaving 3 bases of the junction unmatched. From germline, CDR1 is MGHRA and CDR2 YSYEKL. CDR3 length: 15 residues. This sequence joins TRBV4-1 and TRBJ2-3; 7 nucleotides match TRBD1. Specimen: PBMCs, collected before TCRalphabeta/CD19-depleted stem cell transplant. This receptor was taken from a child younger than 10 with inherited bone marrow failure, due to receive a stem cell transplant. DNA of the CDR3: TGCGCCAGCAGCCAAGGAGGGGGCTACACAGATACGCAGTATTTT. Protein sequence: CASSQGGGYTDTQYF.